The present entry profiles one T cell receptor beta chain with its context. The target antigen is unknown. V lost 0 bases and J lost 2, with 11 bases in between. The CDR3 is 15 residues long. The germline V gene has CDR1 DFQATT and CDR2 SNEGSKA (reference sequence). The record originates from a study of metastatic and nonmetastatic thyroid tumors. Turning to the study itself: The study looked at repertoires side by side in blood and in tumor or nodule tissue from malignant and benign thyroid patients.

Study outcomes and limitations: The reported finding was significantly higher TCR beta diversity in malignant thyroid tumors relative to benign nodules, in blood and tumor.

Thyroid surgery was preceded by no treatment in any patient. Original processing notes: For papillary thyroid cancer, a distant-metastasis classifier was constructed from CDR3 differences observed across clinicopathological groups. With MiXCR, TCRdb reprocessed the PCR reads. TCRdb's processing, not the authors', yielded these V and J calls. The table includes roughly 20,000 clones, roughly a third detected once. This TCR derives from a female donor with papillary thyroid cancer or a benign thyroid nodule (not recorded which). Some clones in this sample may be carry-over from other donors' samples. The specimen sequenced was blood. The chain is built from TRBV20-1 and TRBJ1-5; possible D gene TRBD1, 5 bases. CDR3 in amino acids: CSARDRAGGNQPQHF. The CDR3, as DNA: TGCAGTGCTAGAGATCGGGCGGGGGGCAATCAGCCCCAGCATTTT.